These 24 T cell receptor beta chains were sequenced from one sample in a study of early T cells in non-severe SARS-CoV-2 infection. TCRdb reprocessed the 5' RACE reads with MiXCR, giving one entry per CDR3 protein. The profile shows about 28,000 distinct CDR3 sequences, around 5.7% of them singletons. Material for sequencing was whole blood. The receptor source for this set is an adult who was a healthcare worker with PCR-confirmed SARS-CoV-2 infection or an uninfected control (not recorded which).

There are a few counts of this clonotype. The chain is built from TRBV29-1 and TRBJ1-1; D remains unclear. Trimming removed 5 bases at V and 4 bases at J, with 11 bases between. The CDR3 consists of 12 residues. Germline V gene lookup returns CDR1 SQVTM and CDR2 ANQGSEA. CDR3 in amino acids: CSVCRETTEAFF. CDR3 coding DNA: TGCAGCGTTTGTCGTGAGACCACTGAAGCTTTCTTT.

This clonotype was counted a few times. This rearrangement joins TRBV5-5 to TRBJ1-6; D gene uncertain. In germline, CDR1 is SGHKS, CDR2 YYEKEE (reference sequence). This CDR3 comprises 16 residues. Trimming cost V 4 bases and J 9 bases, with 20 bases left between them. The chain's CDR3 is CASSRTPDTKGSPLHF. Here the CDR3 DNA reads TGTGCCAGCAGCCGCACCCCAGACACGAAGGGTTCACCCCTCCACTTT.

This clonotype was picked up many times. This rearrangement joins TRBV5-3 to TRBJ1-5; D uncertain. TRBV5-3 belongs to the ORF category, with a function that is uncertain. This CDR3 is built from 14 residues. Trimming removed 4 bases from V and 6 bases from J, with 14 bases in between. The CDR3 region is CARSPPGGTQPQHF. CDR3 bases: TGTGCCAGAAGCCCCCCGGGCGGAACTCAGCCCCAGCATTTT.

The sample holds many counts of this clonotype. The rearrangement links TRBV12-3 or TRBV12-4 to TRBJ2-1; D call uncertain. This CDR3 has 15 residues. V was cut by 6 bases and J by 2 bases, with 14 bases left in between. The CDR3 DNA reads TGTGCCAGCAGCTATGCGACTTTTCCCTACAATGAGCAGTTCTTC. Its protein is CASSYATFPYNEQFF.

In this sample, this clonotype turned up many times. This chain connects TRBV7-6 to TRBJ2-3; 10 bases are shared with TRBD1. With V trimmed by 6 bases and J by 2 bases, 5 bases remained unmatched. Germline assignment: CDR1 SGHVS and CDR2 FNYEAQ. The CDR3 loop spans 15 amino acids. The CDR3 region has the DNA TGTGCCAGCAGTTCCGGGACAGGGGTCACAGATACGCAGTATTTT. Its translation: CASSSGTGVTDTQYF. Variable domain in full (rest from reference TRBV7-6 and TRBJ2-3): GAGVSQSPRYKVTKRGQDVALRCDPISGHVSLYWYRQALGQGPEFLTYFNYEAQQDKSGLPNDRFSAERPEGSISTLTIQRTEQRDSAMYRCASSSGTGVTDTQYFGPGTRLTVL.

In its sample, this clonotype was seen many times. This chain uses TRBV7-6 with TRBJ2-2; D gene unclear. Germline V gene lookup returns CDR1 SGHVS and CDR2 FNYEAQ. The V and J ends lost 2 bases and 1 base respectively, with 5 bases between them. The length of the CDR3 is 14 residues. The CDR3, as DNA: TGTGCCAGCAGCTTACTCAGGAACACCGGGGAGCTGTTTTTT. As protein: CASSLLRNTGELFF.

This clonotype was counted only a few times. This chain joins TRBV2 and TRBJ1-1, with D perhaps matching TRBD1 (6 bases). The CDR3 is 13 amino acids. Per the germline V gene, CDR1 is SNHLY and CDR2 is FYNNEI. V lost 8 bases, J lost 3 bases, and 13 bases lay in between. The CDR3 nucleotides are TGTGCCAGCTTAAAACAGGGAGACACTGAAGCTTTCTTT. It yields the protein CASLKQGDTEAFF.

This clonotype was observed a handful of times. The chain carries TRBV27 and TRBJ1-1; TRBD1 aligns across 7 bases. CDR3 size: 14 residues. After removal of 4 bases from V and 1 base from J, the junction contained 3 bases not matched to a gene. Germline CDR1 MNHEY, CDR2 SMNVEV (reference sequence). In nucleotides, the CDR3 is TGTGCCAGCAGTTCAAGGACAGGGAACACTGAAGCTTTCTTT. It encodes CASSSRTGNTEAFF.

This clonotype occurred many times. DNA of the CDR3: TGTGCCAGCAGTGGAGGGACAGGGAAGCAGCCCCAGCATTTT. This sequence encodes CASSGGTGKQPQHF. The chain employs TRBV12-3 or TRBV12-4 and TRBJ1-5; 9 bases fit TRBD1. V gave up 5 bases and J gave up 7 bases; unmatched junction bases: 6. The length of the CDR3 is 14 residues.

Ten or more counts support this clonotype. CDR3 region: CASTSTGGDAEAFF. The CDR3 region has the DNA TGTGCCAGCACCTCTACAGGGGGCGACGCTGAAGCTTTCTTT. V is TRBV12-3 or TRBV12-4 and J is TRBJ1-1; TRBD1 matches 9 bases. This CDR3 comprises 14 residues. Losses at the gene ends were 7 bases for V and 6 bases for J; bases not matched to a gene: 9.

In its sample, this clonotype was seen many times. This chain connects TRBV5-1 to TRBJ1-1; D remains unclear. Germline V gene data show CDR1 as SGHRS and CDR2 as YFSETQ. Trimming removed 0 bases at V and 3 bases at J, with 12 bases between. The CDR3 totals 15 residues. CDR3 residues: CASSLEASPYTEAFF. The DNA of the CDR3 is TGCGCCAGCAGCTTGGAGGCCAGCCCTTACACTGAAGCTTTCTTT.

This clonotype was seen many times. Germline and junction disagree at one end, which may indicate a read error. This chain uses TRBV29-1 with TRBJ2-5, with D possibly being TRBD2 (6 bases). CDR3 length: 12 amino acids. CDR1 SQVTM and CDR2 ANQGSEA come from the germline V gene. The CDR3 nucleotides are TGTGGGACCTCGGAGGGTTACGAGACCCAGTACTTC. Amino acids: CGTSEGYETQYF.

This clonotype was seen repeatedly, ten times or more. The V and J genes are TRBV5-1 and TRBJ2-1, with D tentatively TRBD1 or TRBD2 (5 bases each). This CDR3 is 13 amino acids long. Per the germline V gene, CDR1 is SGHRS and CDR2 is YFSETQ. The V and J ends lost 7 bases and 9 bases respectively, with 17 bases between them. The CDR3 bases are TGCGCCAGCGGGAACGGGGACCCCGGTGAGCAGTTCTTC. Protein product: CASGNGDPGEQFF. Using reference TRBV5-1 and TRBJ2-1 for the parts outside the CDR3, the full variable domain is KAGVTQTPRYLIKTRGQQVTLSCSPISGHRSVSWYQQTPGQGLQFLFEYFSETQRNKGNFPGRFSGRQFSNSRSEMNVSTLELGDSALYLCASGNGDPGEQFFGPGTRLTVL.

This clonotype was seen repeatedly, ten times or more. This sequence joins TRBV6-6 and TRBJ1-1; D is perhaps TRBD1 (6 bases). The germline V gene encodes CDR1 MNHNY and CDR2 SVGAGI (reference sequence). This CDR3 is 16 amino acids long. Trimming left V 5 bases short and J 3 bases short, with 19 bases between. The DNA of the CDR3 is TGTGCCAGCAGTGGGAAGCAGCAGGGGTTCGACACTGAAGCTTTCTTT. Amino acids: CASSGKQQGFDTEAFF.

Details on this clonotype: Without the conserved terminal phenylalanine or tryptophan, this CDR3 likely stems from a read error. This chain uses TRBV14 with TRBJ1-2; D perhaps matches TRBD1 (5 bases). V was shortened by 1 base and J by 4 bases, with 7 bases between the two germline ends. Germline V gene sequence: CDR1 SGHDN, CDR2 FVKESK. The CDR3 consists of 13 residues. CDR3 coding DNA: TGTGCCAGCAGCCAAGCCGGGGCCTATGGCTACACCCTC. It codes for CASSQAGAYGYTL.

The genes are TRBV19 and TRBJ2-5; possibly TRBD1 for D (5 bases). The CDR3 covers 15 residues. CDR1 and CDR2 from the germline V gene are LNHDA and SQIVND (reference sequence). Trimming cost V 0 bases and J 7 bases, with 15 bases left between them. CDR3 in DNA: TGTGCCAGTAGTATAGATCATCCTGGGGCGAGGACCCAGTACTTC. It encodes CASSIDHPGARTQYF.

This clonotype was seen many times. The J gene is TRBJ1-6, the V gene TRBV19, with a tentative D call TRBD1 (5 bases). The CDR3 loop spans 15 amino acids. The V gene's germline CDR1 is LNHDA and CDR2 SQIVND (reference sequence). Trimming removed 3 bases from V and 8 bases from J, with 14 bases in between. DNA for the CDR3: TGTGCCAGTAGTATTTCGTGGGGCGAAGATTCACCCCTCCACTTT. This codes for CASSISWGEDSPLHF.

At least ten counts were recorded for this clonotype. The rearrangement uses TRBV20-1 and TRBJ2-5; D uncertain. V shed 6 bases and J shed 5 bases, with 10 bases lying between them. CDR1 and CDR2 (germline): DFQATT, SNEGSKA (reference sequence). The CDR3 has 11 amino acids. The CDR3 loop reads CSAFQWETQYF. The DNA for the CDR3 is TGCAGTGCCTTCCAATGGGAGACCCAGTACTTC.

V usage is TRBV6-2 or TRBV6-3 and J usage is TRBJ2-3; no firm D call. CDR3 length: 15 amino acids. The V gene's germline CDR1 is MNHEY and CDR2 SVGEGT. Trimming left V 7 bases short and J 2 bases short, with 16 bases between. The CDR3 coding sequence is TGTGCCAGCATCCCGAACCCCCGCTACACAGATACGCAGTATTTT. Translation gives CASIPNPRYTDTQYF.

The rearrangement joins TRBV7-2 to TRBJ1-2, with D unresolved. CDR3 size: 12 residues. V was clipped by 11 bases and J by 4 bases, with 14 bases between them. Germline V gives CDR1 SGHTA, CDR2 FQGNSA. The CDR3 is CAATTALYGYTF. Written as DNA, the CDR3 is TGTGCCGCGACAACCGCCCTCTATGGCTACACCTTC.

This clonotype came up many times. The rearrangement joins TRBV5-1 to TRBJ2-3, with D uncertain. CDR1 and CDR2 from the germline V gene are SGHRS and YFSETQ. V was cut by 1 base and J by 0 bases, with 9 bases left in between. This CDR3 region has 15 residues. CDR3 nucleotide sequence: TGCGCCAGCAGCTTGACAGTATCTAGCACAGATACGCAGTATTTT. Its protein product is CASSLTVSSTDTQYF. Complete variable domain (other parts from reference TRBV5-1 and TRBJ2-3): KAGVTQTPRYLIKTRGQQVTLSCSPISGHRSVSWYQQTPGQGLQFLFEYFSETQRNKGNFPGRFSGRQFSNSRSEMNVSTLELGDSALYLCASSLTVSSTDTQYFGPGTRLTVL.

This clonotype was observed at least ten times. In nucleotides, the CDR3 is TGTGCCAGCGGGGGACTAGCGGGCTACGAGCAGTACTTC. Its protein product is CASGGLAGYEQYF. The chain has TRBV6-2 or TRBV6-3 and TRBJ2-7, with 12 bases identical to TRBD2. CDR1 is MNHEY and CDR2 is SVGEGT in the germline V gene. V gave up 8 bases and J gave up 3 bases; unmatched junction bases: 2. This CDR3 is 13 amino acids long.

This clonotype has ten or more counts. The chain employs TRBV4-3 and TRBJ2-3, with 8 bases matching TRBD2. Germline V gene sequence: CDR1 LGHNA, CDR2 YSLEER. V lost 3 bases, J lost 1 base, and 3 bases stayed unmatched. The CDR3 has 15 amino acids. The CDR3 is CASSQTAGGTDTQYF. CDR3 in DNA: TGCGCCAGCAGCCAGACAGCGGGGGGCACAGATACGCAGTATTTT.

Only a few counts were recorded for this clonotype. The V gene is TRBV29-1, the J gene TRBJ1-2; TRBD1 matches 7 bases. Per the germline V gene, CDR1 is SQVTM and CDR2 is ANQGSEA. The V gene end was trimmed by 7 bases and the J gene end by 2 bases; junction bases not matched to a gene: 4. CDR3 length equals 12 residues. The CDR3 protein is CSGETGNYGYTF. Here the CDR3 DNA reads TGCAGCGGGGAGACAGGGAACTATGGCTACACCTTC.